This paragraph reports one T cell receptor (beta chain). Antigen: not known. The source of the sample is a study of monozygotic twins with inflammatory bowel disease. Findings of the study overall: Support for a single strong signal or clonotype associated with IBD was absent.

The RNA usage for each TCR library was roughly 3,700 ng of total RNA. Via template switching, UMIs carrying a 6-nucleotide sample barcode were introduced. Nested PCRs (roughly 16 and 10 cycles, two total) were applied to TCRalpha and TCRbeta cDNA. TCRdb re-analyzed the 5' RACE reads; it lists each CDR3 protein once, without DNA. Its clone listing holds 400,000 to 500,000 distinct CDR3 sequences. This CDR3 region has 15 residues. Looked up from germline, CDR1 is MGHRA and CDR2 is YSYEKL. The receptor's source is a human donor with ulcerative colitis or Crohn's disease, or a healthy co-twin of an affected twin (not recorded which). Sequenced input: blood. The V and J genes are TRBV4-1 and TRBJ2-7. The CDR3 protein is CASSLVQGTSYEQYF.